The sample holds a few counts of the clone carrying this T cell receptor beta chain. The V end was cut by 0 bases, the J end by 8 bases, with 8 bases between. CDR1 and CDR2 (germline): MNHEY, SVGEGT. The CDR3 runs 13 residues. This entry belongs to a study of T cell responses to AZD1222 COVID-19 vaccine. Libraries were prepared by immunoSEQ multiplex PCR; TCRdb keeps only in-frame clonotypes and omits some of them. The sample lists 200,000 or so clones, 70% to 90% occurring once. The chain employs TRBV6-2 or TRBV6-3 and TRBJ2-1; unclear D gene. This clonotype was obtained from an adult in good health. The sample here was peripheral blood, taken on day 0 of AZD1222 vaccination. CDR3 in DNA: TGTGCCAGCAGTTACTCACAGATACATGAGCAGTTCTTC. This gives the protein CASSYSQIHEQFF.